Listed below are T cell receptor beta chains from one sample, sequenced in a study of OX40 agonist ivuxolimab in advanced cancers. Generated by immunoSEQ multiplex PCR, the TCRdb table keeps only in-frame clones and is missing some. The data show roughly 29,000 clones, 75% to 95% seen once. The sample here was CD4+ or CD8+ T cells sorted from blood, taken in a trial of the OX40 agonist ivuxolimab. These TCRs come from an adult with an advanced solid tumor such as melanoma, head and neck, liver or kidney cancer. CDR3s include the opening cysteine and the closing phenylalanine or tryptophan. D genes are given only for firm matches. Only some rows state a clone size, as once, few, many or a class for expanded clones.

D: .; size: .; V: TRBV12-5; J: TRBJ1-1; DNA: TGTGCTAGTGGTTTGGGGATTTTGGGGGGGACTGAAGCTTTCTTT; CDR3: CASGLGILGGTEAFF
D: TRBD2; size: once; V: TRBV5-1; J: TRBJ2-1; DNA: TGCGCCAGCAGCACGGTAGTAGCGGGTGATGAGCAGTTCTTC; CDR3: CASSTVVAGDEQFF
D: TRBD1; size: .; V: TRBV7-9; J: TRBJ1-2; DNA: TGTGCCAGCAGAGACGACACAGGGGTCTTTGGCTACACCTTC; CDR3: CASRDDTGVFGYTF
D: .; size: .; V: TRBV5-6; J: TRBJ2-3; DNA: TGTGCCAGCAGCTTGGATGTTAGCAGCACAGATACGCAGTATTTT; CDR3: CASSLDVSSTDTQYF
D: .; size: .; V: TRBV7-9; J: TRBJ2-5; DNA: TGTGCCAGCAGCGTTAGTGTGTCAGAGACCCAGTACTTC; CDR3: CASSVSVSETQYF
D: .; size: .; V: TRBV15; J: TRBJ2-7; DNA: TGTGCCACCAGCAAGACTCCCGGGACTCGACCCTACGAGCAGTACTTC; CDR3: CATSKTPGTRPYEQYF
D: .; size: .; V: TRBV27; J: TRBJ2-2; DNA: TGTGCCAGCAGTTTGGGGCCCGGGGAGCTGTTTTTT; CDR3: CASSLGPGELFF
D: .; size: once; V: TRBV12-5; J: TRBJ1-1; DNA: TGTGCTAGTGGAACCTTACAGGCGAACCTCTACACTGAAGCTTTCTTT; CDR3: CASGTLQANLYTEAFF
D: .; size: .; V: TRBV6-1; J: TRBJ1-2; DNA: TGTGCCAGCAGTGAATGGTCAAACGGCTACACCTTC; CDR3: CASSEWSNGYTF
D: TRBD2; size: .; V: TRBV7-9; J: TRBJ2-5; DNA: TGTGCCAGCAGCTCACTTAGCGGGAGCGTACAAGAGACCCAGTACTTC; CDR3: CASSSLSGSVQETQYF
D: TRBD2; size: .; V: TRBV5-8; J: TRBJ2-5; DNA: TGTGCCAGCAGCTTGTCAGCGGGAAGGAAGACCCAGTACTTC; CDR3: CASSLSAGRKTQYF
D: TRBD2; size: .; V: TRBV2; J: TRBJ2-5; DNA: TGTGCCAGCAGTGTACGACTAGCGGGAGACTACCAAGAGACCCAGTACTTC; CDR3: CASSVRLAGDYQETQYF
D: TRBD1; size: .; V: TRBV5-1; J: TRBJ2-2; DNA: TGCGCCAGCAGCTTCTCCCTGGACAGGCCGAACACCGGGGAGCTGTTTTTT; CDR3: CASSFSLDRPNTGELFF
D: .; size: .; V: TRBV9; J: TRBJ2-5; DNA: TGTGCCAGCAGCACGGACATGCAAGAGACCCAGTACTTC; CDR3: CASSTDMQETQYF
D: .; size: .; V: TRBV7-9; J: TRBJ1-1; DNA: TGTGCCAGCAGCTTAGGACAGACCACTGAAGCTTTCTTT; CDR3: CASSLGQTTEAFF
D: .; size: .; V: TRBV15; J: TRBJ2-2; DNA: TGTGCCACCCGTCCTGGGGGCGGGAACACCGGGGAGCTGTTTTTT; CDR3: CATRPGGGNTGELFF
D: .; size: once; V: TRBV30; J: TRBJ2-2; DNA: TGTGCCGGGCATGTACGGGACACTCCCGCGAACACCGGGGAGCTGTTTTTT; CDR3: CAGHVRDTPANTGELFF
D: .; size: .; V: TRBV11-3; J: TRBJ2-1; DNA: TGTGCCAGCAGCTTAATAAATTCTCACTACAATAAGCAGTTCTTC; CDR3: CASSLINSHYNKQFF
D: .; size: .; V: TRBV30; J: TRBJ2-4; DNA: TGTGCCTGGAGTGTTAATCCCCGTACTTTGAGCGCCAAAAACATTCAGTACTTC; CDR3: CAWSVNPRTLSAKNIQYF
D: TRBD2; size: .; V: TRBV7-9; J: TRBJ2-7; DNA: TGTGCCAGCAGCCCAATACGGTCCGGGGCTAGCGGATACGAGCAGTACTTC; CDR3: CASSPIRSGASGYEQYF
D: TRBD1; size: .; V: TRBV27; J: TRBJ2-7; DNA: TGTGCCAGCAGTCCAGGACAGGGCCCTTACGAGCAGTACTTC; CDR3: CASSPGQGPYEQYF
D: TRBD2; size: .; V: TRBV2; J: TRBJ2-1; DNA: TGTGCCAGCACCTCCCCGGGGGGTCTAGCGGGAGGCCTAGTAAGCGATGAGCAGTTCTTC; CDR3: CASTSPGGLAGGLVSDEQFF
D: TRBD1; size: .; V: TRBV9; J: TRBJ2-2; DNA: TGTGCCAGCAGCGTAGGGGGGACAGGGGTTACCGGGGAGCTGTTTTTT; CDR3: CASSVGGTGVTGELFF
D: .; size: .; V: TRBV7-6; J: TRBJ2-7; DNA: TGTGCCAGCAGCTTATCCTTATTGCGAGGGCTCCAAACCTACGAGCAGTACTTC; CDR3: CASSLSLLRGLQTYEQYF
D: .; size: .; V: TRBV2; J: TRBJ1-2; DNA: TGTGCCAGCAGTGACAGGGGTGTGCAGGGTGGGAACTATGGCTACACCTTC; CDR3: CASSDRGVQGGNYGYTF
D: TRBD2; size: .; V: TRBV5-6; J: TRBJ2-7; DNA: TGTGCCAGCAGCTTGTGGCTAGCGGGAGGGAGCTACGAGCAGTACTTC; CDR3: CASSLWLAGGSYEQYF
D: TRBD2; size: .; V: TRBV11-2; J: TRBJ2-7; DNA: TGTGCCAGCAGCTTAGAGCTAGCGGAACCCTACGAGCAGTACTTC; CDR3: CASSLELAEPYEQYF
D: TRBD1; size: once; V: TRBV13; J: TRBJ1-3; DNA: TGTGCCAGCAGCCTGATGGGACAGGGGAGTGACACCATATATTTT; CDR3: CASSLMGQGSDTIYF
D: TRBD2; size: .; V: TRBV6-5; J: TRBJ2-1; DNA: TGTGCCAGCAGCTCAGCGGGATATGGTAATGAGCAGTTCTTC; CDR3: CASSSAGYGNEQFF
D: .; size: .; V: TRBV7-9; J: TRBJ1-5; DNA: TGTGCCAGCAGCTTTGAGGGGCCCCAGCATTTT; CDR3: CASSFEGPQHF
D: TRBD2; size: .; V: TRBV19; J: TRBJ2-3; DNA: TGTGCCAGTAGTGCTCTAGCGGGAGTGACAGATACGCAGTATTTT; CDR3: CASSALAGVTDTQYF
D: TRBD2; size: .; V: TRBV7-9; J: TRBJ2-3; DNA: TGTGCCGGCATAGCGGGAAGGACAGATACGCAGTATTTT; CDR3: CAGIAGRTDTQYF
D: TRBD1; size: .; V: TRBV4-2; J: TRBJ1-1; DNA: TGTGCCAGCAGCCAAACCACGACAGGGGGCTCTGCTGAAGCTTTCTTT; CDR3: CASSQTTTGGSAEAFF
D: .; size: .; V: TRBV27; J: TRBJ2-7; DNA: TGTGCCAGCAAACAGGGTCATGCCTACGAGCAGTACTTC; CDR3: CASKQGHAYEQYF
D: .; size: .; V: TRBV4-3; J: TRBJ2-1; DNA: TGCGCCAGCAGCCAAGGGACGTCTTCCTACAATGAGCAGTTCTTC; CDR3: CASSQGTSSYNEQFF
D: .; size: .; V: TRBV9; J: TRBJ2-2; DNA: TGTGCCAGCAACCCCACCGGGGTCCCCACCGGGGAGCTGTTTTTT; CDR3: CASNPTGVPTGELFF
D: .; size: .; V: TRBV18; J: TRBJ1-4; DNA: TGTGCCAGCTCACCACGGTCCACCCGGGGTGGGAATGAAAAACTGTTTTTT; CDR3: CASSPRSTRGGNEKLFF
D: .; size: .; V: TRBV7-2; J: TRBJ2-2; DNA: TGTGCCAGCAGCTTGATGAACACCGGGGAGCTGTTTTTT; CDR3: CASSLMNTGELFF
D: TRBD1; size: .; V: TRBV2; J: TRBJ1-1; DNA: TGTGCCAGCAGGGTTCTAGTGACAGGGGGCTCAACTGAAGCTTTCTTT; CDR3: CASRVLVTGGSTEAFF
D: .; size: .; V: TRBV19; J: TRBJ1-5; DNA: TGTGCCAGTAGTATCTCGGAGGGGCGCAATCAGCCCCAGCATTTT; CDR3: CASSISEGRNQPQHF
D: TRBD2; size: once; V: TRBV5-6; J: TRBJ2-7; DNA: TGTGCCAGCAGCTTGGGACTAGCGGGATGGTCCTACGAGCAGTACTTC; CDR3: CASSLGLAGWSYEQYF
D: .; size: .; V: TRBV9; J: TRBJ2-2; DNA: TGTGCCAGCAGCGTTGGACATAACACCGGGGAGCTGTTTTTT; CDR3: CASSVGHNTGELFF
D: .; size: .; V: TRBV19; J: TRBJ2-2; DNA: TGTGCCAGTAGTATACAGGAGAACACCGGGGAGCTGTTTTTT; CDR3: CASSIQENTGELFF
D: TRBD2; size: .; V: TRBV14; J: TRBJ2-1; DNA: TGTGCCAGCAGCCCGGGACTAGCGGGAGAATACAATGAGCAGTTCTTC; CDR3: CASSPGLAGEYNEQFF
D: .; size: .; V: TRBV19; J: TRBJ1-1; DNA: TGTGCCAGTAGTTATCGGTCCTGGAACACTGAAGCTTTCTTT; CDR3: CASSYRSWNTEAFF
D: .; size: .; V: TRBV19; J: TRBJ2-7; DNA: TGTGCCAGCAGCGGTAGCCAACAGGGTTGGGACGAGCAGTACTTC; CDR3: CASSGSQQGWDEQYF
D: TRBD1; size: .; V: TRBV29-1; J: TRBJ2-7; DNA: TGCAGCGTTGCCGGGACAGGGGGCGTTGGCTACGAGCAGTACTTC; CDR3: CSVAGTGGVGYEQYF
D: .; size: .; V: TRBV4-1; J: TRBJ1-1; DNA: TGCGCCAGCAGCCATCCTCGGTCCCGGAAGAACACTGAAGCTTTCTTT; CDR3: CASSHPRSRKNTEAFF
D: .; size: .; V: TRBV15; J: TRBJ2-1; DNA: TGTGCCACCAGCAGACCCCTGGTGGGATATCACAATGAGCAGTTCTTC; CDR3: CATSRPLVGYHNEQFF